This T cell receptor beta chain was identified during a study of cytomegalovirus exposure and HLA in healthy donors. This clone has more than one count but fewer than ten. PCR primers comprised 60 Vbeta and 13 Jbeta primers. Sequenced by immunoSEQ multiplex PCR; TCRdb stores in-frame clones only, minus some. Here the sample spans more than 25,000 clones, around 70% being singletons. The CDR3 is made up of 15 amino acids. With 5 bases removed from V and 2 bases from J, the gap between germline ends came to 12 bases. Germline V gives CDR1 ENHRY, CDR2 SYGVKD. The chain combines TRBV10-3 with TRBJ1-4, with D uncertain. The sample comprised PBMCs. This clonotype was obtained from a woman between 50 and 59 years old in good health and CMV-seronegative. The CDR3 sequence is CAISQSRSTNEKLFF. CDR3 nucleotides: TGTGCCATCAGTCAGAGTCGGAGCACTAATGAAAAACTGTTTTTT.